The 20 T cell receptor beta chains listed next were all sequenced from one sample in a study of shared clonotypes between healthy human individuals. Data came from immunoSEQ multiplex PCR; TCRdb stores just in-frame clones and leaves some out. This sample has some 2,400,000 clones, with approximately 95% found just once. Sample: naive CD4+ T cells sorted from blood. Indicated subset: CD45RA+ positively selected. The receptors come from a man aged 18-30 years in good health.

The rearrangement joins TRBV6-5 to TRBJ2-1; 7 bases are shared with TRBD1. The CDR3 contains 14 residues. The ends lost 1 base at V and 8 bases at J; junction bases unmatched: 5. The germline CDR1 and CDR2 sequences are MNHEY and SVGAGI. CDR3: CASSYLQGNDEQFF. For the CDR3, the DNA is TGTGCCAGCAGTTACTTACAGGGGAATGATGAGCAGTTCTTC.

Worth noting for this clone: The same CDR3 can be traced to other DNA sequences in this sample. V is TRBV6-6 and J is TRBJ2-3; D remains unclear. CDR3 length: 12 residues. V dropped 6 bases and J dropped 0 bases, with 4 bases sitting between them. CDR1 MNHNY and CDR2 SVGAGI come from the germline V gene (reference sequence). The CDR3 DNA reads as TGTGCCAGCAGACCTAGCACAGATACGCAGTATTTT. Translation: CASRPSTDTQYF.

This clone was seen once. This sequence joins TRBV4-1 and TRBJ2-7; maybe TRBD1 (5 bases). V lost 3 bases and J lost 2, with 14 bases in between. Germline V gene data show CDR1 as MGHRA and CDR2 as YSYEKL. The CDR3 has 15 residues. CDR3 nucleotides: TGCGCCAGCAGCCACCTATTGGGGCAGGCCTACGAGCAGTACTTC. Its translation: CASSHLLGQAYEQYF.

This rearrangement joins TRBV29-1 to TRBJ1-1; no firm D call. CDR1 is SQVTM and CDR2 is ANQGSEA in the germline V gene. Trimming pared 0 bases from V and 0 bases from J, leaving 14 bases between. This CDR3 spans 16 amino acids. CDR3 loop: CSVEEVRPKMNTEAFF. The CDR3 coding sequence is TGCAGCGTTGAAGAAGTACGGCCAAAAATGAACACTGAAGCTTTCTTT.

The V call is TRBV19, the J call TRBJ1-6; the match to TRBD1 covers 8 bases. The ends lost 5 bases at V and 7 bases at J; junction bases unmatched: 4. Per germline, CDR1 LNHDA and CDR2 SQIVND (reference sequence). CDR3 length: 14 amino acids. The CDR3 region has the DNA TGTGCCAGTAGTTGGACAGGGTCGAATTCACCCCTCCACTTT. Protein sequence: CASSWTGSNSPLHF.

The J gene is TRBJ2-2, the V gene TRBV19; D possibly corresponds to TRBD2 (6 bases). V shed 5 bases and J shed 1 base, with 17 bases lying between them. This CDR3 is built from 17 residues. Germline CDR1 reads LNHDA; CDR2 reads SQIVND (reference sequence). The CDR3: CASSRGGKGWNTGELFF. In DNA form, the CDR3 reads TGTGCCAGTAGTCGGGGAGGAAAGGGATGGAACACCGGGGAGCTGTTTTTT.

CDR3 loop: CATMPAGGRETQYF. The CDR3 DNA reads TGTGCCACTATGCCAGCGGGAGGGCGAGAGACCCAGTACTTC. The chain uses TRBV6-5 and TRBJ2-5, with 10 bases lining up with TRBD2. CDR3 size: 14 residues. The V gene's germline CDR1 is MNHEY and CDR2 SVGAGI. Germline trimming cut 10 bases from V and 4 bases from J; bases unmatched to any gene: 9.

V is TRBV2 and J is TRBJ1-5; perhaps TRBD1 as D (5 bases). Germline V gives CDR1 SNHLY, CDR2 FYNNEI. The CDR3 consists of 15 residues. V lost 4 bases to trimming and J lost 3 bases, with 13 bases between them. CDR3 sequence reads: CASSVRQQDNQPQHF. Written as DNA, the CDR3 is TGTGCCAGCAGTGTGCGACAGCAAGACAATCAGCCCCAGCATTTT.

The chain has TRBV30 and TRBJ2-2, with TRBD1 matching over 8 bases. Germline V gene sequence: CDR1 GTSNPN, CDR2 SVGIG (reference sequence). Trimming at V came to 3 bases and at J to 5 bases, leaving 2 bases not matched to a gene. The CDR3 spans 13 residues. The CDR3 loop reads CAWRQGATGELFF. CDR3 DNA sequence: TGTGCCTGGAGGCAGGGGGCAACCGGGGAGCTGTTTTTT.

J is TRBJ2-1 and V is TRBV7-9; the match to TRBD2 covers 9 bases. The CDR3 has 12 amino acids. The ends lost 5 bases at V and 13 bases at J; junction bases unmatched: 6. The germline CDR1 and CDR2 sequences are SEHNR and FQNEAQ (reference sequence). The CDR3 coding sequence is TGTGCCAGCAGCCCTGTAGCGGGGGATCAGTTCTTC. Translated: CASSPVAGDQFF.

The V and J genes are TRBV14 and TRBJ2-5, with 9 bases aligning to TRBD1. Per germline, CDR1 SGHDN and CDR2 FVKESK. V trimming: 4 bases; J trimming: 1 base; junction bases outside the gene matches: 7. The CDR3 totals 16 residues. In DNA, the CDR3 is TGTGCCAGCAGCCTAACAGGGGGCGCATCCCAAGAGACCCAGTACTTC. Its protein is CASSLTGGASQETQYF.

The rearrangement uses TRBV10-1 and TRBJ1-3; a weak D match, TRBD1 (6 bases). With 5 bases removed from V and 2 bases from J, the gap between germline ends came to 10 bases. Germline CDR1 reads WNHNN; CDR2 reads SYGVQD (reference sequence). The CDR3 length is 14 residues. The CDR3 region has the DNA TGCGCCAGCAGTACGGGGGCGACTGGAAACACCATATATTTT. It encodes CASSTGATGNTIYF.

This rearrangement joins TRBV6-1 to TRBJ2-3; 14 positions agree with TRBD2. There are 14 residues in the CDR3. Trimming removed 6 bases from V and 5 bases from J; junction bases left unmatched: 1. In germline, CDR1 is MNHNS, CDR2 SASEGT. The CDR3 DNA reads TGTGCCAGCAGGACTAGCGGGGGGGGAGATACGCAGTATTTT. Protein: CASRTSGGGDTQYF.

In the case of this clone: Other nucleotide sequences from this sample produce the same CDR3. This chain connects TRBV19 to TRBJ1-1; D not certain. This CDR3 contains 10 residues. Germline V gene data show CDR1 as LNHDA and CDR2 as SQIVND (reference sequence). V lost 7 bases and J 1 base, leaving 1 base between the germline ends. CDR3 in DNA: TGTGCCAGTAAGAACACTGAAGCTTTCTTT. Protein sequence: CASKNTEAFF.

This chain joins TRBV9 and TRBJ2-2; tentative D call: TRBD2 (6 bases). Per the germline V gene, CDR1 is SGDLS and CDR2 is YYNGEE. V was cut by 3 bases and J by 1 base, with 10 bases left in between. This CDR3 comprises 15 residues. The CDR3, as DNA: TGTGCCAGCAGCGCCGCCGGGGGGAACACCGGGGAGCTGTTTTTT. Amino acid sequence: CASSAAGGNTGELFF.

This sequence joins TRBV19 and TRBJ1-5; D is perhaps TRBD1 (6 bases). Germline CDR1 LNHDA, CDR2 SQIVND (reference sequence). Trimming took 4 bases from V and 3 from J, leaving 10 bases between them. This CDR3 comprises 14 residues. CDR3 in DNA: TGTGCCAGTAGTAACGCAGGGGCCAATCAGCCCCAGCATTTT. Its protein product is CASSNAGANQPQHF.

This clone was detected once. CDR3 sequence reads: CASSLSRQGASGELFF. Here the CDR3 DNA reads TGTGCCAGCAGCCTAAGTCGACAGGGGGCATCCGGGGAGCTGTTTTTT. The chain links TRBV9 to TRBJ2-2, with 10 bases aligning to TRBD1. Germline CDR1 is SGDLS and CDR2 is YYNGEE. The CDR3 has 16 residues. Trimming took 4 bases from V and 6 from J; bases not matched to a gene: 9.

The chain combines TRBV9 with TRBJ2-2, with D possibly being TRBD2 (6 bases). The ends were cut back, 2 bases at V and 6 bases at J, with 14 bases in the middle. The CDR3 spans 15 residues. In germline, CDR1 is SGDLS, CDR2 YYNGEE. In DNA form, the CDR3 reads TGTGCCAGCAGCGTTCGCGGGGAAGGGTCCGGGGAGCTGTTTTTT. This codes for CASSVRGEGSGELFF.

This rearrangement joins TRBV6-6 to TRBJ1-6; 7 nucleotides align to TRBD1. Losses at the gene ends were 7 bases for V and 8 bases for J; bases not matched to a gene: 14. This CDR3 is built from 16 residues. The V gene's germline CDR1 is MNHNY and CDR2 SVGAGI (reference sequence). CDR3 sequence: CASNLRENRGHSPLHF. The DNA for the CDR3 is TGTGCCAGCAACCTACGGGAAAACAGGGGTCATTCACCCCTCCACTTT.

This clone was observed once. This chain connects TRBV5-1 to TRBJ2-1, with 9 nucleotides matching TRBD2. V was clipped by 5 bases and J by 5 bases; unmatched bases: 8. In germline, CDR1 is SGHRS, CDR2 YFSETQ. The CDR3 runs to 15 residues. DNA for the CDR3: TGCGCCAGCAGGAGTAGCGGGAGATCCGACAATGAGCAGTTCTTC. Residues: CASRSSGRSDNEQFF.